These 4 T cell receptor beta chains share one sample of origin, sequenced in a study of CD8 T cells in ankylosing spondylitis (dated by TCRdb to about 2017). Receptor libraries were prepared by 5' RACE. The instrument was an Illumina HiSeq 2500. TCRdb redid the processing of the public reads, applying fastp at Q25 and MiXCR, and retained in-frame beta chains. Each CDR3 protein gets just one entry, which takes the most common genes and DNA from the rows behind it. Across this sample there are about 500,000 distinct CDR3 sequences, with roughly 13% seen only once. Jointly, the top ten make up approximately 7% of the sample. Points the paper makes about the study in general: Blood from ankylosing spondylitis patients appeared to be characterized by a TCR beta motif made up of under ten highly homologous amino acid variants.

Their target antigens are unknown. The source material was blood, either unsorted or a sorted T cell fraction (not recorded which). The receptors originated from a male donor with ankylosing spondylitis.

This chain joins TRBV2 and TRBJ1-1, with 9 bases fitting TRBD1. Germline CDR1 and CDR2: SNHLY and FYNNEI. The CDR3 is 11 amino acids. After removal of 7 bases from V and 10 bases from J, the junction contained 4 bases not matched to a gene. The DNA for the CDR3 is TGTGCCAGCACCCCGGGACAGGGAGCTTTCTTT. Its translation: CASTPGQGAFF.

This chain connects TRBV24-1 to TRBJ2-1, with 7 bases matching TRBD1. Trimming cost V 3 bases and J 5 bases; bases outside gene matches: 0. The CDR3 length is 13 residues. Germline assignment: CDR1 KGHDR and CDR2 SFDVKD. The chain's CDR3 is CATSDGQDNEQFF. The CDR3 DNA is TGTGCCACCAGTGATGGACAGGACAATGAGCAGTTCTTC.

The CDR3 spells CASSKDRVNEQFF. CDR3 in DNA: TGTGCCAGTAGTAAGGACAGGGTAAATGAGCAGTTCTTC. The chain is built from TRBV19 and TRBJ2-1; TRBD1 matches 8 bases. The ends lost 4 bases at V and 7 bases at J; junction bases unmatched: 3. Germline V lookup: CDR1 LNHDA, CDR2 SQIVND (reference sequence). This CDR3 has 13 residues.

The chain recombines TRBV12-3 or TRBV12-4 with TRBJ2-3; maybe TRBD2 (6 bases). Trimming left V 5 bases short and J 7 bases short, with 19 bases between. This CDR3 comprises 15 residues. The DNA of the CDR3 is TGTGCCAGCAGTCGGGAGCGGAGCCTGGCATATACGCAGTATTTT. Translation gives CASSRERSLAYTQYF.